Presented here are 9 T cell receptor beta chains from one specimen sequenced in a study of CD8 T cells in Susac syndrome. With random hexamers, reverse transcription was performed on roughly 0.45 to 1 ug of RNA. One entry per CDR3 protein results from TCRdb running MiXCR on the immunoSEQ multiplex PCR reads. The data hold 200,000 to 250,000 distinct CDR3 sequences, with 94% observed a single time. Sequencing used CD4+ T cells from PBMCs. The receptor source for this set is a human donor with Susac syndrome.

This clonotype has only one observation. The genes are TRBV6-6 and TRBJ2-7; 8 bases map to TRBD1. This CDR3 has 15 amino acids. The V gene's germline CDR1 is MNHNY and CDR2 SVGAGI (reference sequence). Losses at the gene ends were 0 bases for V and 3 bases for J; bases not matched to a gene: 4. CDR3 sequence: CASSYSAGGHYEQYF. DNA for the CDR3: TGTGCCAGCAGTTACTCGGCAGGGGGCCACTACGAGCAGTACTTC.

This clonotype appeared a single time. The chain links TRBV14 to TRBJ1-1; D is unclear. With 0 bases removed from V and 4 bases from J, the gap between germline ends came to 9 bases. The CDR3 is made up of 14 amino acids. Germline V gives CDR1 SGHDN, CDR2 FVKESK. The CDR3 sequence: CASSQERVSTEAFF. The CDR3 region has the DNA TGTGCCAGCAGCCAAGAAAGGGTTTCCACTGAAGCTTTCTTT. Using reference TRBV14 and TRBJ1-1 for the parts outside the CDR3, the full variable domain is EAGVTQFPSHSVIEKGQTVTLRCDPISGHDNLYWYRRVMGKEIKFLLHFVKESKQDESGMPNNRFLAERTGGTYSTLKVQPAELEDSGVYFCASSQERVSTEAFFGQGTRLTVV.

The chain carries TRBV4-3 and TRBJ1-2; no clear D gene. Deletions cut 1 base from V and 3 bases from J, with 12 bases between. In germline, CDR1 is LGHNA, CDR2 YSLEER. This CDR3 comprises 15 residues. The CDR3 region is CASSQGMDADYGYTF. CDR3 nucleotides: TGCGCCAGCAGCCAAGGAATGGACGCAGACTATGGCTACACCTTC.

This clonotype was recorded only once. The CDR3 spells CSATTSGVTDTQYF. CDR3 in DNA: TGCAGTGCTACGACTAGCGGAGTCACAGATACGCAGTATTTT. This chain connects TRBV20-1 to TRBJ2-3, with 9 bases matching TRBD2. With 4 bases clipped from V and 2 bases from J, the junction kept 4 bases outside the gene matches. Germline V gene lookup returns CDR1 DFQATT and CDR2 SNEGSKA (reference sequence). This CDR3 has 14 amino acids.

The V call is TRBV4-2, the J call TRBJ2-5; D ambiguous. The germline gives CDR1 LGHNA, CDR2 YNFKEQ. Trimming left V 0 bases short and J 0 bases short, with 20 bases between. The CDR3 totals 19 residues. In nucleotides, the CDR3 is TGTGCCAGCAGCCAAGATGTGACTGTGGGGAATTTGTACCAAGAGACCCAGTACTTC. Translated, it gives CASSQDVTVGNLYQETQYF.

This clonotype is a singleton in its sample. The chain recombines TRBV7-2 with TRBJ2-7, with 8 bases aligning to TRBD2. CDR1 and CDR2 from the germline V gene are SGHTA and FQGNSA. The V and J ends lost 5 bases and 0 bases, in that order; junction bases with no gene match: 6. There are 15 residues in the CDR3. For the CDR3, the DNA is TGTGCCAGCAGCATACCCGGGGGGGGCTCCTACGAGCAGTACTTC. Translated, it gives CASSIPGGGSYEQYF.

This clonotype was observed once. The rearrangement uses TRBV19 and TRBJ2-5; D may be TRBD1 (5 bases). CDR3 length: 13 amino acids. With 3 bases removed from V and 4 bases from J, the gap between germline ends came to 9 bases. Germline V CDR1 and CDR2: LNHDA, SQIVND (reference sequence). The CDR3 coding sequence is TGTGCCAGTAGTATCGCCAGGGCAGAGACCCAGTACTTC. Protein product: CASSIARAETQYF.

As DNA, the CDR3 is TGTGCCTGGAGTAGCCGGGTATCATACTATGGCTACACCTTC. It is translated as CAWSSRVSYYGYTF. The gene calls are TRBV30 and TRBJ1-2; no clear D. Trimming shortened V by 2 bases and J by 3 bases, and 13 bases separated the two germline ends. This CDR3 comprises 14 residues. Germline CDR1 and CDR2: GTSNPN and SVGIG (reference sequence).

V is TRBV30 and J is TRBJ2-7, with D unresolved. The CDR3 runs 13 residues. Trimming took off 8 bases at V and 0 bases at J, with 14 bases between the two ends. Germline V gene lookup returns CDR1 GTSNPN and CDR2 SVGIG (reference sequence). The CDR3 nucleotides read TGTGCCGGCCTTCACTCCGGCTCCTACGAGCAGTACTTC. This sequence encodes CAGLHSGSYEQYF.